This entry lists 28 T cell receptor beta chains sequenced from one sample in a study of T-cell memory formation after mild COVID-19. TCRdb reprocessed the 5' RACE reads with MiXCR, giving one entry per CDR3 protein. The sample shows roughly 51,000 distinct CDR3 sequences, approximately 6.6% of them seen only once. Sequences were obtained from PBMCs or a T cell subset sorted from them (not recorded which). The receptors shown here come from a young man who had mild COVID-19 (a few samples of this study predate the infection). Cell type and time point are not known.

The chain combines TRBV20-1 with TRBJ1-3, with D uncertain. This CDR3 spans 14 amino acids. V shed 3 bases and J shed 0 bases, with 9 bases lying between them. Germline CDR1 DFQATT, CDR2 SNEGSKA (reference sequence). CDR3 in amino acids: CSASGTSSGNTIYF. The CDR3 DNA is TGCAGTGCTAGCGGCACTAGCTCTGGAAACACCATATATTTT.

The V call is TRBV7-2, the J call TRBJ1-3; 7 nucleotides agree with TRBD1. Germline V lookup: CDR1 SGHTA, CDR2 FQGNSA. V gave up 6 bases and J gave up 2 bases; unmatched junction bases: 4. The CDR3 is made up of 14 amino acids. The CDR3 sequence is CASRQTGAGNTIYF. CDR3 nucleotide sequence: TGTGCCAGCAGACAAACAGGGGCTGGAAACACCATATATTTT.

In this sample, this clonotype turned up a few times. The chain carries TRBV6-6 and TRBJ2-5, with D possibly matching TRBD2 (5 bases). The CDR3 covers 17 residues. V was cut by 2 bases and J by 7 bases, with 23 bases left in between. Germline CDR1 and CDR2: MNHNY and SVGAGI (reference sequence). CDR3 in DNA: TGTGCCAGCAGTTACCCCCAAGGGAGTAACTTTTTCGGGACCCAGTACTTC. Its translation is CASSYPQGSNFFGTQYF.

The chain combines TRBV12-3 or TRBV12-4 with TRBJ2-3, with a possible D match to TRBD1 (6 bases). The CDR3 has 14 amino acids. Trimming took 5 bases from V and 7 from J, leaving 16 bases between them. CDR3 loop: CASSIPQGFNTQYF. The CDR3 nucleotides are TGTGCCAGCAGTATCCCACAGGGATTTAATACGCAGTATTTT.

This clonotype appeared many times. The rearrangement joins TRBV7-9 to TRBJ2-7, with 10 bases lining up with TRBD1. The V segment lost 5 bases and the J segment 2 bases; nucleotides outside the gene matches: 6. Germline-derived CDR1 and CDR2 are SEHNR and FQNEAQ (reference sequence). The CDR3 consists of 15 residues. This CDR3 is CASSADRGRPYEQYF. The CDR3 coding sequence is TGTGCCAGCAGCGCAGACAGGGGGCGACCCTACGAGCAGTACTTC.

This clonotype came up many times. Here the CDR3 reads CASRFSTDTQYF. In DNA form, the CDR3 reads TGCGCCAGCAGGTTCAGCACAGATACGCAGTATTTT. This chain uses TRBV5-1 with TRBJ2-3; D gene ambiguous. The CDR3 is made up of 12 amino acids. Deletions cut 5 bases from V and 0 bases from J, with 4 bases between. From germline, CDR1 is SGHRS and CDR2 YFSETQ.

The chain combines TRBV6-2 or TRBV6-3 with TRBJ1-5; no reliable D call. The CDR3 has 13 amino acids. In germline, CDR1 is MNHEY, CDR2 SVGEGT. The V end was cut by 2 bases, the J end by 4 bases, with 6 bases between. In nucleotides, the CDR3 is TGTGCCAGCAGTTACGTGGGAAATCAGCCCCAGCATTTT. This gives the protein CASSYVGNQPQHF.

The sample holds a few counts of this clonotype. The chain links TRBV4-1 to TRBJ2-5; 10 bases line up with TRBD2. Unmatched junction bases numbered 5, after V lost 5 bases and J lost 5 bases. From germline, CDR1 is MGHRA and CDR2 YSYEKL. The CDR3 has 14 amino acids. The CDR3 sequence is CASSSGGAGETQYF. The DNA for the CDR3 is TGCGCCAGCAGCAGCGGGGGGGCCGGGGAGACCCAGTACTTC.

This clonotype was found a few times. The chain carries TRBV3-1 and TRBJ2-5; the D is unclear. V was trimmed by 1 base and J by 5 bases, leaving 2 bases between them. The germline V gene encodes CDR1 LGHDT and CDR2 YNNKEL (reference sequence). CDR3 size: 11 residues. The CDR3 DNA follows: TGTGCCAGCAGCCAAGTCGAGACCCAGTACTTC. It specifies CASSQVETQYF.

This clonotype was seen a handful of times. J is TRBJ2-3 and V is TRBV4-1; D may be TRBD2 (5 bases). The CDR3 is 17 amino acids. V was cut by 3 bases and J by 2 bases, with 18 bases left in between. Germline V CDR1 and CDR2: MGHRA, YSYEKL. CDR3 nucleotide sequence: TGCGCCAGCAGCCACGTAAACCGGAGGCTCAACACAGATACGCAGTATTTT. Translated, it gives CASSHVNRRLNTDTQYF.

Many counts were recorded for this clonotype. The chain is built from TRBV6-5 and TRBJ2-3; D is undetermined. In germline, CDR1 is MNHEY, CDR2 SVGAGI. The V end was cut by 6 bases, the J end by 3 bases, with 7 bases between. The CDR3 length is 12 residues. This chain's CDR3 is CASRARTDTQYF. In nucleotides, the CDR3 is TGTGCCAGCAGGGCACGGACAGATACGCAGTATTTT.

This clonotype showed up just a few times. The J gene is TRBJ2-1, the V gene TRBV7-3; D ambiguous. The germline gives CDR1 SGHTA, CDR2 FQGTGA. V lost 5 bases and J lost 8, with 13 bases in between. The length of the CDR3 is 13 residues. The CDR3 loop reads CASSTSDGHEQFF. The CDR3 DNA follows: TGTGCCAGCAGCACCTCAGACGGACATGAGCAGTTCTTC.

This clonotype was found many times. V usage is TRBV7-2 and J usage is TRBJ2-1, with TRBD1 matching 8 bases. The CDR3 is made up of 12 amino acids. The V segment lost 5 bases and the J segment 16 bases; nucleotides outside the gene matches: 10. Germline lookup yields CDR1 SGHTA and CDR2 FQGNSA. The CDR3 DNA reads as TGTGCCAGCAGCACCCGACAGGGGCAAATATTCTTC. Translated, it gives CASSTRQGQIFF.

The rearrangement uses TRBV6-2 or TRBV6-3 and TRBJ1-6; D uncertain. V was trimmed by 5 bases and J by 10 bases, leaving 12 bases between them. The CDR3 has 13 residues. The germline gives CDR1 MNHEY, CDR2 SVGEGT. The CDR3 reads CASSGRSRSPLHF. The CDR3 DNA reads TGTGCCAGCAGTGGACGGAGTAGATCACCCCTCCACTTT.

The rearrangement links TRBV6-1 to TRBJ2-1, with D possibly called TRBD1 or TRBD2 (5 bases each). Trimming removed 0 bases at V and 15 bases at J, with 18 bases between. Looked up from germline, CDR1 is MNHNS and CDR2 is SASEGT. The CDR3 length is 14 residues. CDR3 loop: CASSEALGGGKGFF. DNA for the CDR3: TGTGCCAGCAGTGAAGCGCTAGGTGGGGGAAAAGGGTTCTTC.

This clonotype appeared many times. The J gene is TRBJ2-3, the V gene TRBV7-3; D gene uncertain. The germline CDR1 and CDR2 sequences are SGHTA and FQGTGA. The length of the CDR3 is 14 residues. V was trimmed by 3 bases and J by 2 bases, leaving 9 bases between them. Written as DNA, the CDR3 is TGTGCCAGCAGCTTCAGCGCGTACACAGATACGCAGTATTTT. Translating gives CASSFSAYTDTQYF.

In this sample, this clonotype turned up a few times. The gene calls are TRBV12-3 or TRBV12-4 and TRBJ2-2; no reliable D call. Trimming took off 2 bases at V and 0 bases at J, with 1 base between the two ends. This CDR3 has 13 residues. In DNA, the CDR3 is TGTGCCAGCAGTTTAACGAACACCGGGGAGCTGTTTTTT. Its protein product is CASSLTNTGELFF.

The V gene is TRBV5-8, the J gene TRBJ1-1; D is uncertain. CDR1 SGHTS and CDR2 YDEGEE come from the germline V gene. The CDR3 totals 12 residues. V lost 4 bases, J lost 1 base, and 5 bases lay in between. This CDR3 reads CASSPRNTEAFF. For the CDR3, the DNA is TGTGCCAGCAGCCCCCGGAACACTGAAGCTTTCTTT.

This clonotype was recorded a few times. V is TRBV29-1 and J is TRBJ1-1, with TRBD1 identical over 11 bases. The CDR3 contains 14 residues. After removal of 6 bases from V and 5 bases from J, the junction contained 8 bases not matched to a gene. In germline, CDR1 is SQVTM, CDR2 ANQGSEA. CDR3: CSVNTGTGGTEAFF. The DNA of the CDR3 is TGCAGCGTAAACACCGGGACAGGGGGGACTGAAGCTTTCTTT.

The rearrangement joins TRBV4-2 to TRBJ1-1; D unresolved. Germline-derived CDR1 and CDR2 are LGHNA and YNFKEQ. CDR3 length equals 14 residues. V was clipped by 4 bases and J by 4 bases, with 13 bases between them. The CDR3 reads CASSRGRDGTEAFF. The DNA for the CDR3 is TGTGCCAGCAGCCGCGGGAGGGATGGCACTGAAGCTTTCTTT.

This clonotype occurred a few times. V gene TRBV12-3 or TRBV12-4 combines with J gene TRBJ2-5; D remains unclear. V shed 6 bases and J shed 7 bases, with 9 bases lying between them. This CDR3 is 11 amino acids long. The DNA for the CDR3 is TGTGCCAGCAGCCAAACAAGGACCCAGTACTTC. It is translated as CASSQTRTQYF.

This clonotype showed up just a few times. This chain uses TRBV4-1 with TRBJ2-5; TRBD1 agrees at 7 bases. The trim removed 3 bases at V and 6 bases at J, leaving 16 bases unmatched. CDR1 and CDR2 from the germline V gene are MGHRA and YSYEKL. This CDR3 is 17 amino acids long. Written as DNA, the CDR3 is TGCGCCAGCAGCCATCCCCCCGGGCCGAGACAGGGTCAGACCCAGTACTTC. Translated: CASSHPPGPRQGQTQYF.

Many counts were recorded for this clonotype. CDR3 DNA sequence: TGCGCCAGCAGCTCTGGGGCGGGGGGTCACGATGAGCAGTTCTTC. Translating gives CASSSGAGGHDEQFF. This rearrangement joins TRBV5-1 to TRBJ2-1, with TRBD2 matching over 8 bases. Looked up from germline, CDR1 is SGHRS and CDR2 is YFSETQ. V gave up 3 bases and J gave up 8 bases; unmatched junction bases: 10. CDR3 length: 15 amino acids.

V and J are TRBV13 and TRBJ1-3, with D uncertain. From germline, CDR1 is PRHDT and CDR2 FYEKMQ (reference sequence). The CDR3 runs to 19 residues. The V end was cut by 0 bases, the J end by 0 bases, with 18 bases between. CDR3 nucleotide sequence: TGTGCCAGCAGCTTAGGTCGAGGAGAACTATATCACTCTGGAAACACCATATATTTT. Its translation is CASSLGRGELYHSGNTIYF. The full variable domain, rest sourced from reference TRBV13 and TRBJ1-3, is AAGVIQSPRHLIKEKRETATLKCYPIPRHDTVYWYQQGPGQDPQFLISFYEKMQSDKGSIPDRFSAQQFSDYHSELNMSSLELGDSALYFCASSLGRGELYHSGNTIYFGEGSWLTVV.

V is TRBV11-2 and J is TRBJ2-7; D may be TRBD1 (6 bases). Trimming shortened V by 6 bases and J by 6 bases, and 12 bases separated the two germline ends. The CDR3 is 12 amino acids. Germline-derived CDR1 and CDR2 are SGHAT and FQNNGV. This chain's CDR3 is CASSPTGLEQYF. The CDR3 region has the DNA TGTGCCAGCAGTCCAACAGGGCTCGAGCAGTACTTC.

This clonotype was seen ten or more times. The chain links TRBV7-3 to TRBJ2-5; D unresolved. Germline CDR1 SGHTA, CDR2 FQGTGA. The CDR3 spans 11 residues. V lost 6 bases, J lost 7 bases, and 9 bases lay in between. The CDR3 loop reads CASRESGTQYF. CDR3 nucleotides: TGTGCCAGCAGGGAATCGGGGACCCAGTACTTC.

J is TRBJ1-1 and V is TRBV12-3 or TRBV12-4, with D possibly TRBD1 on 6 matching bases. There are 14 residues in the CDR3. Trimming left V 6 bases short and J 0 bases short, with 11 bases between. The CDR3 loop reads CASSQTGLNTEAFF. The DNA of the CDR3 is TGTGCCAGCAGCCAGACAGGATTGAACACTGAAGCTTTCTTT.

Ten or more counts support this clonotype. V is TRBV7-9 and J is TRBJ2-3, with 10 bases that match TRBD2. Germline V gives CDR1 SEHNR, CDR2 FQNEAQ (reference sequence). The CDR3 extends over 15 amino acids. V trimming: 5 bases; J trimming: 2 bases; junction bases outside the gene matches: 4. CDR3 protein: CASSPLAGFTDTQYF. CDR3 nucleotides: TGTGCCAGCAGCCCACTAGCGGGGTTCACAGATACGCAGTATTTT.